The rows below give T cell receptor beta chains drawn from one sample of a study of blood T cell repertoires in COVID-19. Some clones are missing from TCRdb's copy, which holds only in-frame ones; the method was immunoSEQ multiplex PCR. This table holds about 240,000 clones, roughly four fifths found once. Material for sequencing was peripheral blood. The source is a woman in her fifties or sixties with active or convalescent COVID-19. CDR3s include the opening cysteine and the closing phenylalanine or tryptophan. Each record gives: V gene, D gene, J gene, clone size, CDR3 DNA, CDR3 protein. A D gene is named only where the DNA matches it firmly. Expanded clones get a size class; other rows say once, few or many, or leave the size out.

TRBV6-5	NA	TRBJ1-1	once	TGTGCCAGCAGTTACTCGACAGCCACTGAAGCTTTCTTT	CASSYSTATEAFF
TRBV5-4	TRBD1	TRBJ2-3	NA	TGTGCCAGCAGCTTACAGGGGGACACAGATACGCAGTATTTT	CASSLQGDTDTQYF
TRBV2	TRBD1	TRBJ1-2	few	TGTGCCAGCAGACAACAGGGGGGGTATGGCTACACCTTC	CASRQQGGYGYTF
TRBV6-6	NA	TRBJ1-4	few	TGTGCCAGCAGTCCGACAGGCCCTAATGAAAAACTGTTTTTT	CASSPTGPNEKLFF
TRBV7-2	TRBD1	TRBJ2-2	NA	TGTGCCAGCAGCTCCGGGACAGGGGTCACCGGGGAGCTGTTTTTT	CASSSGTGVTGELFF
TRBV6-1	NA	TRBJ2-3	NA	TGTGCCAGCAGTGAAGCGCCAGGTGACCCCACAGATACGCAGTATTTT	CASSEAPGDPTDTQYF
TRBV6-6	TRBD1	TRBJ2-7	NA	TGTGCCAGCAGTTATCCGGACAGGGGGCAATACGAGCAGTACTTC	CASSYPDRGQYEQYF
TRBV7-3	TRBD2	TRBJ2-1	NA	TGTGCCAGCAGCCCGGGACTAGAGCACAATGAGCAGTTCTTC	CASSPGLEHNEQFF
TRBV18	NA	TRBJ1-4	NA	TGTGCCAGCTCACCAGCGAACGGCAGGGGAAGTGGCGAAAAACTGTTTTTT	CASSPANGRGSGEKLFF
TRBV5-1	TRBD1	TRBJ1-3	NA	TGCGCCAGCAGCTTGGGGGACAGGGGAAACACCATATATTTT	CASSLGDRGNTIYF
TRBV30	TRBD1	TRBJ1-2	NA	TGTGCCTGGAGGACAGGGGGCGCGCCTAACTATGGCTACACCTTC	CAWRTGGAPNYGYTF
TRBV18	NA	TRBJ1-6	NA	TGTGCCAGCTCACCGGAGAGCTCCTATAATTCACCCCTCCACTTT	CASSPESSYNSPLHF
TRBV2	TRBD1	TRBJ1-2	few	TGTGCCAGCAGTAAGGACAGGCCACTTAACTATGGCTACACCTTC	CASSKDRPLNYGYTF
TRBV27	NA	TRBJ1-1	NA	TGTGCCAGCAGTCCCTTGGGGGGAAGAGGCACTGAAGCTTTCTTT	CASSPLGGRGTEAFF
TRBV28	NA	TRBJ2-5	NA	TGTGCCAGCAGTTTATATCAGGGTTTGGCCCAGTACTTC	CASSLYQGLAQYF
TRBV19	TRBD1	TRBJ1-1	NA	TGTGCCAGCCATAGACAGGGTAACACTGAAGCTTTCTTT	CASHRQGNTEAFF
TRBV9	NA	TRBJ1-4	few	TGTGCCAGCAGCGTATCAGGGCAGGGGAAACTGTTTTTT	CASSVSGQGKLFF
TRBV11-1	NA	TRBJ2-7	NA	TGTGCCAGCAGTAAGGACAGTTCCTACGAGCAGTACTTC	CASSKDSSYEQYF
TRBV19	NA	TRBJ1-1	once	TGTGCCAGTAGTCTGGTCCTGGAGGACACTGAAGCTTTCTTT	CASSLVLEDTEAFF
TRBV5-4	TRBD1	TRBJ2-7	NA	TGTGCCAGCAGCCCCGGGACAGGGGTCTCCTACGAGCAGTACTTC	CASSPGTGVSYEQYF
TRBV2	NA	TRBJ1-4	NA	TGTGCCAGCAGTGTTAACAGGGCCACTAATGAAAAACTGTTTTTT	CASSVNRATNEKLFF
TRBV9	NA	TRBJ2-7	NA	TGTGCCAGCAGCCCCCCCAGGTTCGAGCTTACCTACGAGCAGTACTTC	CASSPPRFELTYEQYF
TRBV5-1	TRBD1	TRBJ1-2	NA	TGCGCCAGCAGCCCCGGACAGGGCAATGGCTACACCTTC	CASSPGQGNGYTF
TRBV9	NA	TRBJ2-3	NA	TGTGCCAGCAGCGTAGCTGGGACTTCTGCAGATACGCAGTATTTT	CASSVAGTSADTQYF
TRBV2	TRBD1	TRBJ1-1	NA	TGTGCCAGCACCCCGGGACAGGGCCTTAAGAACACTGAAGCTTTCTTT	CASTPGQGLKNTEAFF
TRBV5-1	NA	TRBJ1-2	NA	TGCGCCAGCAGCTCTACAGGAGCTCGTGCCTACACCTTC	CASSSTGARAYTF
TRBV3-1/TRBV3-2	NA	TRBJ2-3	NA	TGTGCCAGCAGCCACCCCGGACTAAGCACAGATACGCAGTATTTT	CASSHPGLSTDTQYF
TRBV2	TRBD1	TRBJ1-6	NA	TGTGCCAGCAGTGAAACAGGGGGCGCGTCACCCCTCCACTTT	CASSETGGASPLHF
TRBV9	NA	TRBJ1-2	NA	TGTGCCAGCAGCGTCGAGGCACACTATGGCTACACCTTC	CASSVEAHYGYTF
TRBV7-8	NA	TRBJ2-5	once	TGTGCCAGCAGCCTGCCTGCAGGGTGGCAAGAGACCCAGTACTTC	CASSLPAGWQETQYF
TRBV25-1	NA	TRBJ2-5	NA	TGTGCCAGCAGTGGAATGGGGACTCAAGAGACCCAGTACTTC	CASSGMGTQETQYF
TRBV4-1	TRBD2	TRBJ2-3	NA	TGCGCCAGCAGCCGTCTAGCAGGCGGGGGGACCACAGATACGCAGTATTTT	CASSRLAGGGTTDTQYF
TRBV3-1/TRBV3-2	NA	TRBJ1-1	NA	TGTGCCAGCAGCCAAAATACAGTCACTGAAGCTTTCTTT	CASSQNTVTEAFF
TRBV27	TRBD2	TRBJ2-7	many	TGTGCCAGCAGTTTCAGGGAGGGCCCCTACGAGCAGTACTTC	CASSFREGPYEQYF
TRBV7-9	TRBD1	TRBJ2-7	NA	TGTGCCAGCAGCCCATGGGACAGATACTCCTACGAGCAGTACTTC	CASSPWDRYSYEQYF
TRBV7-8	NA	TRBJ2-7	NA	TGTGCCAGCAGCTTAGAGGGGTTACCCTACGAGCAGTACTTC	CASSLEGLPYEQYF
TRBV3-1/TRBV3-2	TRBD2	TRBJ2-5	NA	TGTGCCAGCAGCCTAACCGGGGGGGGCCTGGAGACCCAGTACTTC	CASSLTGGGLETQYF
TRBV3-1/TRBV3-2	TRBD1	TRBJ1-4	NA	TGTGCCAGCAGCCAAGATGGGACAGGGTATGAAAAACTGTTTTTT	CASSQDGTGYEKLFF
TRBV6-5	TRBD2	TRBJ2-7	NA	TGTGCCGTACGACTAGCGGGGTACGAGCAGTACTTC	CAVRLAGYEQYF
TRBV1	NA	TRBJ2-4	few	TGCACCGCACCAGTGGACATTCAGTACTTC	CTAPVDIQYF
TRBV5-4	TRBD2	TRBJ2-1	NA	TGTGCCAGCAGCTTGGAACTAGCGGTCGATGAGCAGTTCTTC	CASSLELAVDEQFF
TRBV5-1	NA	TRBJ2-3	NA	TGCGCCAGCAGCTTGGGCGGGGGCCCGCCAGATACGCAGTATTTT	CASSLGGGPPDTQYF
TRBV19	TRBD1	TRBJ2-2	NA	TGTGCCAGTAGTCCGGGACAGGGGGCGAACACCGGGGAGCTGTTTTTT	CASSPGQGANTGELFF
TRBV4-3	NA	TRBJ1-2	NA	TGCGCCAGCAGCCAAGGGGAGGGTGCGGGTGGCTACACCTTC	CASSQGEGAGGYTF
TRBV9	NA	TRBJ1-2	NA	TGTGCCAGCAGCGCTGACGGGTACTATGGCTACACCTTC	CASSADGYYGYTF
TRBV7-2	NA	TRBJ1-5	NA	TGTGCCAGCAGCTTGGGGGCGAATTCCCAGCCCCAGCATTTT	CASSLGANSQPQHF
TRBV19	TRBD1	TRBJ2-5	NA	TGTGCCAGTAGTAGAACCGGGACAGGGGATCAGACCCAGTACTTC	CASSRTGTGDQTQYF
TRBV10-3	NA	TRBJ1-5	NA	TGTGCCGCCAGCTTGGGACTCGACAATCAGCCCCAGCATTTT	CAASLGLDNQPQHF
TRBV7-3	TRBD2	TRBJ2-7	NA	TGTGCCAGCAGCCCTACTAGCGGGGGGGCTCGTGAGCAGTACTTC	CASSPTSGGAREQYF
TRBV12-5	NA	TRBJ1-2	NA	TGTGCTAGTGGTTTGGGCCTCCTGTACAGGGAAGGAGGCTACACCTTC	CASGLGLLYREGGYTF
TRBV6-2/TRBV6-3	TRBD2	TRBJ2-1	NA	TGTGCCAGCAGCGTCGGGGGGGGTGAGCAGTTCTTC	CASSVGGGEQFF
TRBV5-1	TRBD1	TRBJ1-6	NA	TGCGCCAGCAGCTATGGGACAGCATCACCCCTCCACTTT	CASSYGTASPLHF
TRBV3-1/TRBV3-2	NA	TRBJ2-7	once	TGTGCCAGCACCCGGGGAAACTTTTACTCCTACGAGCAGTACTTC	CASTRGNFYSYEQYF